The T cell receptor (beta chain) described here comes from a study of blood T cells in healthy people across ages. Study-level findings and limits: Any conclusive comparison of naive versus antigen-experienced cells was prevented by using unsorted PBMCs.

The authors ran a second PCR of 7 to 11 cycles using a sample-barcoded 5' primer and a J-beta primer mix. TCRdb independently ran MiXCR on the 5' RACE reads; one entry per CDR3 protein. Among about 1.1 million distinct CDR3 sequences, roughly two fifths were seen once, and the ten largest hold about 12%. Each sample had at least 6 million PBMCs isolated. On this clonotype: Its antigen remains unidentified.

CDR1 MNHEY and CDR2 SMNVEV come from the germline V gene (reference sequence). The V gene end was trimmed by 4 bases and the J gene end by 5 bases; junction bases not matched to a gene: 9. CDR3 length equals 16 residues. The sample consisted of blood. The receptor was derived from a young man in good health. V gene TRBV27 combines with J gene TRBJ1-4; 8 bases fit TRBD1. The CDR3 bases are TGTGCCAGCAGTTCGACCCGGGACAGGAGGAATGAAAAACTGTTTTTT. It specifies CASSSTRDRRNEKLFF.